These 10 T cell receptor beta chains came from one sample sequenced in a study of T cell repertoires in cytomegalovirus infection. TCRdb re-analysed the reads in MiXCR, keeping a single row per CDR3 protein. Of 300,000 or so distinct CDR3 sequences in the sample, just under 25% were seen once. No antigen is known for these receptors. The sample was cultured PBMCs, taken from culture after CMV antigen stimulation. The receptor set was obtained from a human donor in good health (CMV status not recorded). Some clones in this sample may be carry-over from other donors' samples.

As concerns this clonotype: This sequence may be a read error, since a much larger clone differs from it by one base. This chain connects TRBV5-1 to TRBJ2-6; D might be TRBD2 (5 bases). The length of the CDR3 is 16 residues. In germline, CDR1 is SGHRS, CDR2 YFSETQ. CDR3 bases: TGCGCCAGCTGCTTGGTTGGGAGCTCTGGGGCCAACGTCCTGACTTTC. This sequence encodes CASCLVGSSGANVLTF.

The chain joins TRBV24-1 to TRBJ1-5; D remains unclear. Germline V gene data show CDR1 as KGHDR and CDR2 as SFDVKD. V lost 4 bases and J 1 base, leaving 13 bases between the germline ends. This CDR3 comprises 16 residues. The CDR3 here is CATSEAGRPSNQPQHF. CDR3 nucleotide sequence: TGTGCCACCAGTGAGGCAGGCCGTCCGAGCAATCAGCCCCAGCATTTT.

This chain links TRBV7-8 with TRBJ2-7, with D possibly being TRBD2 (7 bases). Per germline, CDR1 SGHVS and CDR2 FQNEAQ. V was clipped by 1 base and J by 0 bases, with 10 bases between them. There are 15 residues in the CDR3. For the CDR3, the DNA is TGTGCCAGCAGCTTAGGCGGGGGCAGCTCCTACGAGCAGTACGTC. As protein: CASSLGGGSSYEQYV.

CDR3 nucleotides: TGTGCCAGCAGCCAAGGGGGTCCCTTGGGGCCAGATACGCAGTATTTT. This encodes CASSQGGPLGPDTQYF. V usage is TRBV4-2 and J usage is TRBJ2-3, with a weak D call TRBD1 (5 bases). The V gene's germline CDR1 is LGHNA and CDR2 YNFKEQ. The CDR3 is 16 residues long. Trimming took off 1 base at V and 4 bases at J, with 15 bases between the two ends.

The chain employs TRBV6-1 and TRBJ2-3, with TRBD2 matching 12 bases. The CDR3 is 15 residues long. V was pared by 5 bases and J by 5 bases, with 5 bases of the junction left unmatched. Germline V gene sequence: CDR1 MNHNS, CDR2 SASEGT. The CDR3 DNA sequence: TGTGCCAGCAGTATGGGACTAGCGGGCCAAGATACGCAGTATTTT. Its translation: CASSMGLAGQDTQYF.

V and J are TRBV7-2 and TRBJ1-1; D unresolved. The CDR3 runs 14 residues. V dropped 6 bases and J dropped 1 base, with 12 bases sitting between them. Germline CDR1 and CDR2: SGHTA and FQGNSA. The CDR3, as DNA: TGTGCCAGCAGTCCCCCCAATCAGAACACTGAAGCTTTCTTT. Encoded protein: CASSPPNQNTEAFF.

The chain recombines TRBV4-3 with TRBJ1-2, with 8 bases lining up with TRBD1. The J segment lost 8 bases and the V segment lost 3 bases, leaving 5 bases of the junction unmatched. Germline loops: CDR1 LGHNA, CDR2 YSLEER. CDR3 length: 13 residues. CDR3 protein: CASSQTPGGGYTF. CDR3 sequence (DNA): TGCGCCAGCAGCCAGACCCCAGGGGGCGGCTACACCTTC.

This clonotype has just a few counts. The J gene is TRBJ2-5, the V gene TRBV7-2, with D tentatively TRBD1 (5 bases). V lost 2 bases and J 3 bases, leaving 16 bases between the germline ends. Germline loops: CDR1 SGHTA, CDR2 FQGNSA. CDR3 size: 16 residues. The DNA for the CDR3 is TGTGCCAGCAGCTTATTTTATGCGACAGAGGAAGAGACCCAGTACTTC. Residues: CASSLFYATEEETQYF.

This clonotype turned up a few times. The gene calls are TRBV19 and TRBJ1-4; D might be TRBD1 (6 bases). The CDR3 is made up of 13 amino acids. Germline CDR1 is LNHDA and CDR2 is SQIVND (reference sequence). Trimming took 11 bases from V and 7 from J, leaving 17 bases between them. The CDR3 region is CAASSTGREKLFF. For the CDR3, the DNA is TGTGCCGCATCGAGCACAGGGCGTGAAAAACTGTTTTTT.

The V gene is TRBV19, the J gene TRBJ1-5; no clear D. The CDR3 is 14 amino acids. The germline gives CDR1 LNHDA, CDR2 SQIVND (reference sequence). The ends were cut back, 3 bases at V and 3 bases at J, with 9 bases in the middle. CDR3 sequence (DNA): TGTGCCAGTAGTATGGGAGTGGACAATCAGCCCCAGCATTTT. This sequence encodes CASSMGVDNQPQHF.